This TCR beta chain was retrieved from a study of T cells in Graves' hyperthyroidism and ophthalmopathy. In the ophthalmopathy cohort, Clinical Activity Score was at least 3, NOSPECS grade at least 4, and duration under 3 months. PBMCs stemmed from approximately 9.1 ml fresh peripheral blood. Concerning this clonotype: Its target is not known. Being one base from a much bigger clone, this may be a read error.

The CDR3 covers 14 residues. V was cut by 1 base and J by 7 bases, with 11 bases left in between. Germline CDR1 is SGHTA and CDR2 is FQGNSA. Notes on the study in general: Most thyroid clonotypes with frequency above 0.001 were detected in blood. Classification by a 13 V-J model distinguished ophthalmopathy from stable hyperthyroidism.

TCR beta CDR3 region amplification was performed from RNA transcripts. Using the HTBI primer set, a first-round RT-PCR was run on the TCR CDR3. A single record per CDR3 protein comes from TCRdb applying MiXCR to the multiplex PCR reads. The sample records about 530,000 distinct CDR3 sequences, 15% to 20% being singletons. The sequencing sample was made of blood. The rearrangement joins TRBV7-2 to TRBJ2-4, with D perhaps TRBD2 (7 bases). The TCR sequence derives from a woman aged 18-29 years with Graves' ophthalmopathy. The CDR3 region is CASSLEGGGNIQYF. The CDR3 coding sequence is TGTGCCAGCAGCTTAGAGGGGGGGGGTAACATTCAGTACTTC.